The clone carrying this T cell receptor (beta chain) was observed a few times. Its specificity is unknown. The source of the sample is a study of CD4 T cell repertoires in COVID-19. Whole-study results and caveats: Two or all three memory subsets shared several highly expanded SARS-CoV-2-reactive clonotypes. SARS-CoV and/or HKU1 spike cultures shared between 7 and 25% of SARS-CoV-2 clonotypes.

Losses at the gene ends were 6 bases for V and 10 bases for J; bases not matched to a gene: 10. From germline, CDR1 is MDHEN and CDR2 SYDVKM. CDR3 length: 15 residues. The method was immunoSEQ multiplex PCR; TCRdb's version includes in-frame clones alone and lacks a portion of them. There are about 75,000 clones in the sample; 83% occur only once, and over 0.45% lies in the top ten. Mild-to-severe COVID-19 survivors were the donors. Sequencing was done directly on freshly isolated, uncultured memory T cells. The specimen comprised CD4+ T cells from peripheral blood, sampled after recovery from COVID-19. The V call is TRBV28, the J call TRBJ1-6; 9 bases are shared with TRBD1. The sequence was obtained from a human donor who had COVID-19. CDR3 nucleotide sequence: TGTGCCAGCAGCTCCGCCGGGACAGGGAGGTCACCCCTCCACTTT. Translation: CASSSAGTGRSPLHF.